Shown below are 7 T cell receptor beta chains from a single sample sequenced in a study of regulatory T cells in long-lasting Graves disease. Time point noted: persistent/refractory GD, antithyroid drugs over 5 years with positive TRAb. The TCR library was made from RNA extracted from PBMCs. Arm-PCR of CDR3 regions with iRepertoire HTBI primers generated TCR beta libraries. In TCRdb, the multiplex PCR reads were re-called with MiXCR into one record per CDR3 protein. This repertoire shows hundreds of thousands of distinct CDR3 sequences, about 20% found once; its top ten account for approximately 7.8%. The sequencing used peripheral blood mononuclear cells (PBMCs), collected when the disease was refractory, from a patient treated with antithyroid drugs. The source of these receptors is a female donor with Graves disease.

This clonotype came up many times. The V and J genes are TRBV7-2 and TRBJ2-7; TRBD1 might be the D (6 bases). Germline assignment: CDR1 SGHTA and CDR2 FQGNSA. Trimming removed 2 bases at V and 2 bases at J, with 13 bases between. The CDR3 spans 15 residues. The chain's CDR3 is CASSLSGVGPYEQYF. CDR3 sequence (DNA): TGTGCCAGCAGCTTATCAGGGGTCGGGCCCTACGAGCAGTACTTC.

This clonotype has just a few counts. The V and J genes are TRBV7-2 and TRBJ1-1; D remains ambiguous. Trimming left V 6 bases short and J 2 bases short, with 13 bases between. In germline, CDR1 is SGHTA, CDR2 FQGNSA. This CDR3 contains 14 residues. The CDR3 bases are TGTGCCAGCAGGCCGGGAAAAGCAAACACTGAAGCTTTCTTT. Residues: CASRPGKANTEAFF.

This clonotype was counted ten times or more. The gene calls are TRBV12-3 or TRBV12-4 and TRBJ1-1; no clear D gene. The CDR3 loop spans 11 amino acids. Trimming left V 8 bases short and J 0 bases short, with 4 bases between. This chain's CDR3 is CASGVNTEAFF. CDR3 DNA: TGTGCCAGCGGGGTGAACACTGAAGCTTTCTTT.

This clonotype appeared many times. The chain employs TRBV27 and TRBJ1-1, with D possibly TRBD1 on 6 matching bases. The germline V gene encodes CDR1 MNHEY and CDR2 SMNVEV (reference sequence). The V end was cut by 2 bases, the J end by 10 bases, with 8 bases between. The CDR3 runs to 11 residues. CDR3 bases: TGTGCCAGCAGTTTAAACAGGGTAGCTTTCTTT. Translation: CASSLNRVAFF.

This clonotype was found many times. CDR3 sequence reads: CASSLGRDIYEQYF. DNA for the CDR3: TGTGCCAGCAGCTTAGGACGGGACATCTACGAGCAGTACTTC. This chain joins TRBV7-8 and TRBJ2-7; perhaps TRBD1 as D (6 bases). V shed 1 base and J shed 3 bases, with 10 bases lying between them. Germline values: CDR1 SGHVS, CDR2 FQNEAQ. CDR3 length: 14 amino acids.

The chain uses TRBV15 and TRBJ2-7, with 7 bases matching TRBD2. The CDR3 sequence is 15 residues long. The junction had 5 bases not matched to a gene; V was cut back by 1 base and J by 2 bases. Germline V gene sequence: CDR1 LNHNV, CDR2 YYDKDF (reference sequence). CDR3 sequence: CATSRGAGVTYEQYF. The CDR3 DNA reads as TGTGCCACCAGCAGAGGGGCGGGAGTAACCTACGAGCAGTACTTC.

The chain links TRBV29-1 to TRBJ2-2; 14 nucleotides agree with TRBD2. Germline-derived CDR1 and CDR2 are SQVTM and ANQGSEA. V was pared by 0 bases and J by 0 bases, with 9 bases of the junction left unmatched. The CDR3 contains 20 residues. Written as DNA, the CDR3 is TGCAGCGTTGAAGATCCCCGACTAGCGGGAGGGCCCACGAACACCGGGGAGCTGTTTTTT. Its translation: CSVEDPRLAGGPTNTGELFF.